Following are 9 T cell receptor beta chains from one sample sequenced in a study of T cell responses to AZD1222 COVID-19 vaccine. Method: immunoSEQ multiplex PCR; TCRdb's copy keeps in-frame clones and lacks some. The data hold about 180,000 clones, with approximately 86% observed a single time. The starting material was peripheral blood, obtained on day 0 of AZD1222 vaccination. These TCRs come from an adult in good health.

With regard to this clone: At one end, the junction sequence differs from germline, possibly due to a read error. The chain links TRBV20-1 to TRBJ2-7; D gene uncertain. There are 12 residues in the CDR3. Germline loops: CDR1 DFQATT, CDR2 SNEGSKA (reference sequence). The CDR3 DNA is TGCAGTGCTAGTCCCGAGGCGACCACAAGTTTCTTC. Protein product: CSASPEATTSFF.

The V call is TRBV28, the J call TRBJ2-7; the D call may be TRBD1 or TRBD2 (6 bases each). Trimming cost V 5 bases and J 4 bases, with 18 bases left between them. Germline CDR1 reads MDHEN; CDR2 reads SYDVKM. CDR3 length equals 15 residues. CDR3 nucleotide sequence: TGTGCCAGCAGTGCCACAGGGACTGGGAAATACGAGCAGTACTTC. Translation: CASSATGTGKYEQYF.

V and J are TRBV19 and TRBJ1-5; 9 nucleotides agree with TRBD1. The CDR3 runs 15 residues. Trimming removed 5 bases from V and 4 bases from J; junction bases left unmatched: 6. CDR1 is LNHDA and CDR2 is SQIVND in the germline V gene (reference sequence). The DNA of the CDR3 is TGTGCCAGTAGTGTCGACAGGGGGTATAATCAGCCCCAGCATTTT. It translates to CASSVDRGYNQPQHF. Drawing the rest from reference TRBV19 and TRBJ1-5, the complete variable domain is DGGITQSPKYLFRKEGQNVTLSCEQNLNHDAMYWYRQDPGQGLRLIYYSQIVNDFQKGDIAEGYSVSREKKESFPLTVTSAQKNPTAFYLCASSVDRGYNQPQHFGDGTRLSIL.

For the CDR3, the DNA is TGTGCCAGTAGTCCCCTAGGGGGCAACATCGGGACGAACACTGAAGCTTTCTTT. Translated, it gives CASSPLGGNIGTNTEAFF. V usage is TRBV19 and J usage is TRBJ1-1; 7 nucleotides match TRBD1. This CDR3 region has 18 residues. Germline V gene sequence: CDR1 LNHDA, CDR2 SQIVND (reference sequence). With 5 bases clipped from V and 1 base from J, the junction kept 16 bases outside the gene matches.

The chain employs TRBV5-1 and TRBJ1-5; D remains ambiguous. Per the germline V gene, CDR1 is SGHRS and CDR2 is YFSETQ. The V end was cut by 0 bases, the J end by 7 bases, with 8 bases between. This CDR3 is 13 amino acids long. CDR3 DNA: TGCGCCAGCAGCTTGGCCGCGGGCCAGCCCCAGCATTTT. Its protein product is CASSLAAGQPQHF.

About this clone: The same CDR3 can be traced to other DNA sequences in this sample. The chain carries TRBV9 and TRBJ2-1, with D possibly TRBD1 on 6 matching bases. Germline V gene data show CDR1 as SGDLS and CDR2 as YYNGEE. Trimming left V 2 bases short and J 4 bases short, with 10 bases between. The CDR3 runs to 14 residues. The CDR3 sequence: CASSVEGTYNEQFF. For the CDR3, the DNA is TGTGCCAGCAGCGTTGAGGGGACATACAATGAGCAGTTCTTC.

The chain uses TRBV24-1 and TRBJ1-1; the match to TRBD1 covers 7 bases. Germline V gives CDR1 KGHDR, CDR2 SFDVKD. The CDR3 extends over 18 amino acids. V lost 3 bases to trimming and J lost 1 base; unmatched junction nucleotides: 13. The CDR3 protein is CATSDGQNRGAGNTEAFF. CDR3 bases: TGTGCCACCAGTGATGGTCAGAACAGGGGCGCGGGGAACACTGAAGCTTTCTTT.

The chain recombines TRBV15 with TRBJ1-5; 9 positions match TRBD1. V was clipped by 4 bases and J by 4 bases; unmatched bases: 8. The CDR3 has 16 residues. Germline loops: CDR1 LNHNV, CDR2 YYDKDF (reference sequence). CDR3 nucleotides: TGTGCCACCAGCAAGGGAGTGACAGGGGGAAATCAGCCCCAGCATTTT. Encoded protein: CATSKGVTGGNQPQHF.

The gene calls are TRBV28 and TRBJ1-5; perhaps TRBD1 as D (6 bases). V lost 1 base, J lost 0 bases, and 13 bases lay in between. Germline CDR1 and CDR2: MDHEN and SYDVKM. The CDR3 length is 17 residues. CDR3: CASSLFLTGNSNQPQHF. CDR3 DNA sequence: TGTGCCAGCAGTTTATTCCTAACAGGGAATAGCAATCAGCCCCAGCATTTT. The full variable domain, rest sourced from reference TRBV28 and TRBJ1-5, is DVKVTQSSRYLVKRTGEKVFLECVQDMDHENMFWYRQDPGLGLRLIYFSYDVKMKEKGDIPEGYSVSREKKERFSLILESASTNQTSMYLCASSLFLTGNSNQPQHFGDGTRLSIL.